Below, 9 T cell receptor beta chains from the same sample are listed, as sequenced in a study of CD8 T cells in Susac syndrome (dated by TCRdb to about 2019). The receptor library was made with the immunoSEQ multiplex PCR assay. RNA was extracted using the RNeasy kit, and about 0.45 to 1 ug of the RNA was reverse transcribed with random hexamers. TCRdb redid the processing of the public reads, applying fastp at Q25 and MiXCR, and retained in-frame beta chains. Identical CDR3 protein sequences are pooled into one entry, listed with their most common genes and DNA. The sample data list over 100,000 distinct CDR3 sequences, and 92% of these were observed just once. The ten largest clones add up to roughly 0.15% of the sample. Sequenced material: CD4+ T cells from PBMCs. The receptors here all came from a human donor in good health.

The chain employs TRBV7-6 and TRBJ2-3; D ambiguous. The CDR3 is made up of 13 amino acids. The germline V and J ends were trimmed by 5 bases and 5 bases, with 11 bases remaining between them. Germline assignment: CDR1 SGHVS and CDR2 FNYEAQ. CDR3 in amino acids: CASSPAQVDTQYF. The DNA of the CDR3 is TGTGCCAGCAGCCCCGCCCAGGTAGATACGCAGTATTTT.

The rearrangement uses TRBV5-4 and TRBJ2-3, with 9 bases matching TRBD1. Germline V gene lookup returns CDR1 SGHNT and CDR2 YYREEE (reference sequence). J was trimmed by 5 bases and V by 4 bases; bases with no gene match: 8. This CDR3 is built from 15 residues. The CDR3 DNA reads TGTGCCAGCAGCCTGGACAGGGGTTACATAGATACGCAGTATTTT. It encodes CASSLDRGYIDTQYF.

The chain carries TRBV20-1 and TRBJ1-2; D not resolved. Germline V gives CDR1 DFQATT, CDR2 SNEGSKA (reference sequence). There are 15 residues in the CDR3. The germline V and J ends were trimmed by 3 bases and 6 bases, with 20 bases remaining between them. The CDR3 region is CSASINPGSPHGYTF. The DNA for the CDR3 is TGCAGTGCTAGCATCAACCCAGGCAGCCCCCATGGCTACACCTTC.

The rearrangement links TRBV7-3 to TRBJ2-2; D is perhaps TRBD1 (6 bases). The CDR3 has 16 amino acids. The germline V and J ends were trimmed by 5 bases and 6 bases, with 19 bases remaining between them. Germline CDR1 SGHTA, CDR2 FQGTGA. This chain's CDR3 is CASSKTGTRGAGELFF. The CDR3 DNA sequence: TGTGCCAGCAGCAAAACCGGGACACGCGGCGCCGGGGAGCTGTTTTTT.

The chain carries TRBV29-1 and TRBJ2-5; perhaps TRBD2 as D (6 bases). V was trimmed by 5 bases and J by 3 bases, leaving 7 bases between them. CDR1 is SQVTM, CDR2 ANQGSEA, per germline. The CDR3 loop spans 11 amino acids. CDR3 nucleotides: TGCAGCGTTCGGGAGAAAGAGACCCAGTACTTC. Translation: CSVREKETQYF.

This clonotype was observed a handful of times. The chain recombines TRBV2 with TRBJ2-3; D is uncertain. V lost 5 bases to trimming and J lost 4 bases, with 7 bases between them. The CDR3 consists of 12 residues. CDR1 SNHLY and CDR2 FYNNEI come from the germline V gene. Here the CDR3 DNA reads TGTGCCAGCAGTTTCGGTGCAGATACGCAGTATTTT. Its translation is CASSFGADTQYF.

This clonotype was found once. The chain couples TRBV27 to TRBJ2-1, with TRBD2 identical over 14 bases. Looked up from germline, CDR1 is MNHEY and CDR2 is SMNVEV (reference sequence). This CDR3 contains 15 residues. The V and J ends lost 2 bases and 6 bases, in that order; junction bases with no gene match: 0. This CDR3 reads CASSLGTSGSNEQFF. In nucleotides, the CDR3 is TGTGCCAGCAGTTTAGGGACTAGCGGGAGCAATGAGCAGTTCTTC.

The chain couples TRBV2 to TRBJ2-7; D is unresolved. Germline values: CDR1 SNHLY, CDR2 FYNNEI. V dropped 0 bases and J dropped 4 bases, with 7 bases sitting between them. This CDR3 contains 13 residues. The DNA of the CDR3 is TGTGCCAGCAGTGAAGCCGTACAATACGAGCAGTACTTC. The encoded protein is CASSEAVQYEQYF.

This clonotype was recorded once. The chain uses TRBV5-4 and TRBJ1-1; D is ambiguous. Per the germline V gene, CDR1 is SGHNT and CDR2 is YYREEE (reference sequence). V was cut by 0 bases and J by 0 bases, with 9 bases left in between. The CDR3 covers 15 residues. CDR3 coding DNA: TGTGCCAGCAGCTTGGGGCCGACGATGAACACTGAAGCTTTCTTT. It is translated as CASSLGPTMNTEAFF.